The 14 T cell receptor beta chains below come from one sample, sequenced in a study of shared clonotypes between healthy human individuals. Sequencing used immunoSEQ multiplex PCR; TCRdb keeps in-frame clones, though not all of them. The sample carries hundreds of thousands of clones, approximately 96% recorded once. The naive CD8 fraction comprised CD45RO-negative cells positively selected for CCR7 and excluded terminally differentiated effector memory CD45RA+ cells. Sequencing was carried out using naive CD8+ T cells sorted from blood. All receptors come from a woman aged 30 to 39 in good health.

The V gene is TRBV28, the J gene TRBJ2-3; weak D call: TRBD2 (6 bases). The germline gives CDR1 MDHEN, CDR2 SYDVKM. V lost 1 base to trimming and J lost 2 bases, with 13 bases between them. The CDR3 is 16 residues long. The CDR3 coding sequence is TGTGCCAGCAGTTTATCCGGGAGCCCTGTCACAGATACGCAGTATTTT. It yields the protein CASSLSGSPVTDTQYF.

The V gene is TRBV19, the J gene TRBJ2-5; D unclear. TRBJ2-7 matches the DNA end more closely, so the J call is doubtful. Germline loops: CDR1 LNHDA, CDR2 SQIVND (reference sequence). CDR3 length: 14 residues. DNA of the CDR3: TGTGCCAGTAGTATAGGGACGGGCCCCTACGAGCAGTACTTC. This translates into CASSIGTGPYEQYF.

V gene TRBV19 combines with J gene TRBJ1-2; the D gene is possibly TRBD1 (6 bases). CDR3 length: 12 amino acids. V was trimmed by 8 bases and J by 7 bases, leaving 14 bases between them. Per the germline V gene, CDR1 is LNHDA and CDR2 is SQIVND (reference sequence). The CDR3 reads CASSSQGGGYTF. The CDR3 coding sequence is TGTGCCAGTTCGTCACAGGGTGGTGGCTACACCTTC. The full variable domain, rest sourced from reference TRBV19 and TRBJ1-2, is DGGITQSPKYLFRKEGQNVTLSCEQNLNHDAMYWYRQDPGQGLRLIYYSQIVNDFQKGDIAEGYSVSREKKESFPLTVTSAQKNPTAFYLCASSSQGGGYTFGSGTRLTVV.

J is TRBJ2-1 and V is TRBV19; a weak D match, TRBD1 (5 bases). Germline V gene data show CDR1 as LNHDA and CDR2 as SQIVND (reference sequence). Between the trimmed V and J ends, which lost 6 bases and 3 bases, there was a span of 12 bases. The CDR3 extends over 14 amino acids. The CDR3 DNA reads as TGTGCCAGTAGCGATAGAGACAGCTACAATGAGCAGTTCTTC. Residues: CASSDRDSYNEQFF.

The chain recombines TRBV11-2 with TRBJ2-1, with 8 bases matching TRBD1. Germline V gene lookup returns CDR1 SGHAT and CDR2 FQNNGV. Unmatched junction bases numbered 7, after V lost 7 bases and J lost 8 bases. The CDR3 totals 13 residues. CDR3 region: CASTNQGADEQFF. The CDR3 bases are TGTGCCAGCACAAACCAGGGGGCGGATGAGCAGTTCTTC.

Only a few counts were recorded for this clone. The gene calls are TRBV7-9 and TRBJ2-7; D might be TRBD1 (5 bases). The CDR3 loop spans 13 amino acids. Germline-derived CDR1 and CDR2 are SEHNR and FQNEAQ (reference sequence). V was clipped by 1 base and J by 2 bases, with 6 bases between them. Written as DNA, the CDR3 is TGTGCCAGCAGCTTAGGGACAACCTACGAGCAGTACTTC. This codes for CASSLGTTYEQYF.

This clone was observed a single time. The chain couples TRBV4-1 to TRBJ2-1; 10 positions match TRBD2. Germline lookup yields CDR1 MGHRA and CDR2 YSYEKL. J was trimmed by 6 bases and V by 3 bases; bases with no gene match: 5. This CDR3 is built from 15 residues. In DNA, the CDR3 is TGCGCCAGCAGCCATATAGCGGGAGGCGGCAATGAGCAGTTCTTC. Protein: CASSHIAGGGNEQFF.

This clone has only one observation. The chain couples TRBV28 to TRBJ2-7; D is tentatively TRBD1 or TRBD2 (5 bases each). The V gene's germline CDR1 is MDHEN and CDR2 SYDVKM. V was trimmed by 5 bases and J by 3 bases, leaving 23 bases between them. This CDR3 contains 17 residues. The CDR3 is CASSPVGHGTSDYEQYF. As DNA, the CDR3 is TGTGCCAGCAGTCCCGTGGGCCACGGGACGTCGGACTACGAGCAGTACTTC.

The genes are TRBV7-8 and TRBJ2-3; D might be TRBD2 (6 bases). The germline CDR1 and CDR2 sequences are SGHVS and FQNEAQ. V was cut by 1 base and J by 1 base, with 12 bases left in between. CDR3 length: 16 amino acids. CDR3 nucleotides: TGTGCCAGCAGCTTAGTTGCGGGATGGGGCACAGATACGCAGTATTTT. It is translated as CASSLVAGWGTDTQYF. Complete variable domain (other parts from reference TRBV7-8 and TRBJ2-3): GAGVSQSPRYKVAKRGQDVALRCDPISGHVSLFWYQQALGQGPEFLTYFQNEAQLDKSGLPSDRFFAERPEGSVSTLKIQRTQQEDSAVYLCASSLVAGWGTDTQYFGPGTRLTVL.

The rearrangement uses TRBV6-7 and TRBJ2-7; TRBD1 agrees at 9 bases. Being an ORF, TRBV6-7 has a function that is uncertain. This CDR3 is built from 16 residues. J gave up 3 bases and V 0 bases, and 6 bases lay outside the gene matches. This CDR3 reads CASSYSTGTGLYEQYF. Written as DNA, the CDR3 is TGTGCCAGCAGTTACTCGACCGGGACAGGGCTCTACGAGCAGTACTTC.

The V call is TRBV29-1, the J call TRBJ2-1; D call uncertain. Trimming left V 3 bases short and J 4 bases short, with 7 bases between. In germline, CDR1 is SQVTM, CDR2 ANQGSEA. This CDR3 spans 12 amino acids. The CDR3: CSVERHYNEQFF. The CDR3 bases are TGCAGCGTTGAGCGACATTACAATGAGCAGTTCTTC.

This sequence joins TRBV6-5 and TRBJ2-5, with D possibly matching TRBD1 (6 bases). The end of the DNA fits TRBJ2-7 better, so the J call may be wrong. The CDR3 covers 11 residues. Germline V gives CDR1 MNHEY, CDR2 SVGAGI. CDR3 sequence reads: CAVGQNYEQYF. In DNA, the CDR3 is TGTGCCGTCGGACAGAACTACGAGCAGTACTTC.

The table lists this clone with a count of one. V usage is TRBV2 and J usage is TRBJ2-3; a weak D match, TRBD1 (5 bases). V was pared by 6 bases and J by 0 bases, with 13 bases between. The germline V gene has CDR1 SNHLY and CDR2 FYNNEI. CDR3 size: 15 residues. The CDR3 loop reads CASSGVSGSTDTQYF. In DNA form, the CDR3 reads TGTGCCAGCAGCGGAGTATCAGGGAGCACAGATACGCAGTATTTT.

The chain recombines TRBV13 with TRBJ2-5; 7 positions agree with TRBD2. Germline values: CDR1 PRHDT, CDR2 FYEKMQ (reference sequence). The V and J ends lost 6 bases and 2 bases, in that order; junction bases with no gene match: 6. The CDR3 covers 14 residues. This CDR3 is CASSPTGRQETQYF. The CDR3 bases are TGTGCCAGCAGTCCTACCGGGAGGCAAGAGACCCAGTACTTC.